The T cell receptor beta chain under discussion was sequenced for a study of blood T cell repertoires in COVID-19. Study-level background: Sites across the United States, Italy and Spain contributed samples from acute and convalescent COVID-19.

V lost 6 bases, J lost 11 bases, and 20 bases lay in between. The CDR3 length is 14 residues. The germline gives CDR1 MNHEY, CDR2 SVGAGI. How the authors handled the data: Counts of nucleated cells, estimated from reference gene primer amplification, were obtained. This table comes from immunoSEQ multiplex PCR, and its TCRdb copy is limited to in-frame clones, with some not included. V, J and clone size reflect that table, while D and trimming were determined from the DNA. The repertoire consists of 150,000 to 200,000 clones, with 65% to 85% occurring once and the leading ten covering approximately 6%. This clone was found once. Participants reported their clinical history, and cohort assignment relied on those reports.

The sample was PBMCs or T cells enriched from blood (not recorded which). The clonotype was recovered from a man in his forties who had recovered from COVID-19. This chain joins TRBV6-5 and TRBJ2-4, with TRBD1 as a possible D gene (6 bases). The CDR3 nucleotides are TGTGCCAGCAGGGACAGACTCATGCAGAGGGTTCAGTACTTC. It yields the protein CASRDRLMQRVQYF.